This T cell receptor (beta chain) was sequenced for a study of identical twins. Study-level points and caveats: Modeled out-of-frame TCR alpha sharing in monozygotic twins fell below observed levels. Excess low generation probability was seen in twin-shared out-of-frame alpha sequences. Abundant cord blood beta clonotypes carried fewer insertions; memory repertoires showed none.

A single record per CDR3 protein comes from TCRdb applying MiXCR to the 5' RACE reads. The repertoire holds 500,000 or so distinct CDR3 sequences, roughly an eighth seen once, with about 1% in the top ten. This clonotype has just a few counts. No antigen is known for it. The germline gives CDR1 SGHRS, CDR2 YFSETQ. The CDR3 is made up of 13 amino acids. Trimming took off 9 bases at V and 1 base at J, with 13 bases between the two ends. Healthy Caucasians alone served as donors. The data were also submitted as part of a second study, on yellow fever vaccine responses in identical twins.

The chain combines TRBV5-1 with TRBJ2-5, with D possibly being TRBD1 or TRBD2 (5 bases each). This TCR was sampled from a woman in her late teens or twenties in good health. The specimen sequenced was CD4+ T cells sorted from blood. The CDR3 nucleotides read TGCGCCACCCGACCAGGGACCCAAGAGACCCAGTACTTC. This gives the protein CATRPGTQETQYF.